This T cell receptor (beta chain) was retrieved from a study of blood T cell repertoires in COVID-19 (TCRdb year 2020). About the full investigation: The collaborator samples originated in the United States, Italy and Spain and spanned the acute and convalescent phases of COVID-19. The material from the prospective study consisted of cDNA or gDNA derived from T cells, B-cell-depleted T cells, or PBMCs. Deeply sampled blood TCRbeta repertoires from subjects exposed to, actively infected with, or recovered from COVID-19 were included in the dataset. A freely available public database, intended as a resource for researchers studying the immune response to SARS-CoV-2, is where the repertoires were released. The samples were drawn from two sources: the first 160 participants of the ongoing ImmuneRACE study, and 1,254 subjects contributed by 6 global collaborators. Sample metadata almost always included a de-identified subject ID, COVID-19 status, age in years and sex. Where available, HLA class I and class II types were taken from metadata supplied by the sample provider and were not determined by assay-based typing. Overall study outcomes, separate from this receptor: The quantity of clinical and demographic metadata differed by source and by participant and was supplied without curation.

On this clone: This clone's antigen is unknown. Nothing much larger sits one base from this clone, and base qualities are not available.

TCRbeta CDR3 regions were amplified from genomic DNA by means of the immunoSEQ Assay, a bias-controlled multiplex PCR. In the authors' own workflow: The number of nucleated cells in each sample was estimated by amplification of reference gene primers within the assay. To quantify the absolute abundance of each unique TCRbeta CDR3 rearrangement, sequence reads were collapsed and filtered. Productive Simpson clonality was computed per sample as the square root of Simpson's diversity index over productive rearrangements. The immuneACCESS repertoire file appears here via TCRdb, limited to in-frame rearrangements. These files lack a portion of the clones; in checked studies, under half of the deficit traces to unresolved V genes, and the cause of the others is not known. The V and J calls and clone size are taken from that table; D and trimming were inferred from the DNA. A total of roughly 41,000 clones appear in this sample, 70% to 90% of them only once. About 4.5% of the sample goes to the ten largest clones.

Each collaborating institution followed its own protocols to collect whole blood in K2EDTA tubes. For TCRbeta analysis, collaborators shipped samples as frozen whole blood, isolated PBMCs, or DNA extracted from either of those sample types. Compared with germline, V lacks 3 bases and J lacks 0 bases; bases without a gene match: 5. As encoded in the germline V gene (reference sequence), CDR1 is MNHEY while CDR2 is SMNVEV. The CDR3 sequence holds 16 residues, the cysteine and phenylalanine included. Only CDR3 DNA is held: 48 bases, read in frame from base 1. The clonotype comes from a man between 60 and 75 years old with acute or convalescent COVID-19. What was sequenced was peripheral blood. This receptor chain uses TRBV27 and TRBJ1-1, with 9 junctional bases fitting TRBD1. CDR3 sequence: CASSFDRGSMNTEAFF. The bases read TGTGCCAGCAGTTTCGACAGGGGGAGCATGAACACTGAAGCTTTCTTT.